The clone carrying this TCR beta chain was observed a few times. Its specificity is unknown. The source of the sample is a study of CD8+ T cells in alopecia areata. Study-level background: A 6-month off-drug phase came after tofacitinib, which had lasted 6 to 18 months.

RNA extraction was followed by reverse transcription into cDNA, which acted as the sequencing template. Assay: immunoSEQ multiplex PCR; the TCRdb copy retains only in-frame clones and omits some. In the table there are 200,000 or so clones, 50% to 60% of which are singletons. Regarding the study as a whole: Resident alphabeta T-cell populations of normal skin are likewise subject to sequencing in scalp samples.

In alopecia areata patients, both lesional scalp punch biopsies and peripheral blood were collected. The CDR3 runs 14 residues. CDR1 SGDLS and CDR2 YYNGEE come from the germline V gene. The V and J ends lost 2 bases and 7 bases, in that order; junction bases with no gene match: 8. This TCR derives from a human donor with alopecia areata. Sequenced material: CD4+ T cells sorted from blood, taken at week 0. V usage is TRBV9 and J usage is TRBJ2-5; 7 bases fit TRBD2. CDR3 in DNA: TGTGCCAGCAGCGTCCCAAAGCGGGGAGGGACCCAGTACTTC. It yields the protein CASSVPKRGGTQYF.